This T cell receptor beta chain was sequenced during a study of cytomegalovirus exposure and HLA in healthy donors (dated by TCRdb to 2016 to 2017). Looking at the study overall: An earlier analysis of roughly 500 of the donors reported approximately 300 Gb of sequence data and 100 million to 120 million unique TCR beta sequences obtained from roughly 170 million T cells. About 320 gigabases of sequencing data and tens of millions of unique TCR sequences were included in an early release covering 500 to 750 HLA-typed donors. Among the roughly 390 genotyped donors, around 81% belonged to the genetic ancestry cluster associated with self-reported Caucasian donors. The study aimed to test whether cataloging public T cell receptors could reveal signatures of past pathogen exposure. Using immunosequencing, the study profiled T cell repertoires from 550 to 750 subjects and related those repertoires to cytomegalovirus serostatus. A separate validation cohort of 100 to 150 different subjects was used in addition to the 666-subject first cohort. To predict cytomegalovirus infection status, the study brought together high-throughput TCR immunosequencing, statistical association of individual TCRs with disease status, and machine learning. To study patterns of TCR occurrence, a later analysis re-analyzed previously published TCR beta repertoires from hundreds of donors and added high-resolution HLA genotyping. The later analysis used no new phenotypic data to find candidate immune exposures, relying instead on TCR beta sequences and their occurrence across donors. An earlier analysis of around 580 of the donors used high-throughput TCR beta sequencing to judge whether each TCR beta V gene segment behaved as functional or pseudogenic. Donor age, sex, ethnicity and CMV serostatus were compiled alongside the repertoire data. Genome-wide SNP genotypes for about 55% of the roughly 670 donors were used in a later genetic analysis, which treated that subset as a discovery cohort. Every repertoire in the discovery cohort had been generated on one and the same sequencing platform. Both class I and class II loci were covered by HLA typing, at four-digit resolution. Typing coverage varied by locus: 629-630 donors for A, B, C, DRB1 and DQB1; approximately 500 for DQA1; around 610 for DPA1; 450 to 480 for DPB1. Because of strong linkage in the cohort, four to six DR-DQ haplotypes were treated as single units for association and clustering. Among about 400 genotyped donors of the cohort, an average of around 250,000 unique TCR beta nucleotide sequences was sequenced per donor, of which approximately 18% were non-productive. The paper's findings and limits, for the study overall: In an earlier analysis of around 500 of the donors, most TCR beta V segments appeared in productive rearrangements about 87% or about 30% of the time, broadly matching IMGT annotations. The presence/absence analyses assumed that sequencing depth was roughly uniform across donors, and that assumption may not be true. In a later analysis, several top co-occurrence clusters were reported to appear linked to parvovirus B19, influenza, CMV and Epstein-Barr virus. According to a later analysis, TCR association rates differed among HLA loci, with DRB1 alleles showing the most associated TCRs and HLA-C alleles showing the fewest. Most TCR sequences were observed very rarely across donors, whereas some public TCRs were present in many individuals. The only immune exposure information available for the cohort was CMV serostatus. A total of 164 TCR beta chains were listed by the study as associated with cytomegalovirus. In a later analysis, HLA-associated TCR beta chains were found to be more clonally expanded and to have lower generation probabilities than equally common non-associated chains. This cohort had only TCR beta chains sequenced, and the lack of alpha or paired-chain data limited which features could be detected. A later analysis found that most CMV-associated TCR beta chains appeared HLA-restricted, with HLA associations seemingly driven largely by CMV exposure. A few of the identified cytomegalovirus-associated TCR beta chains were confirmed in vitro to be specific for cytomegalovirus antigens. A cluster of highly shared sequence variants was judged likely to represent a technical artifact of the sequencing pipeline. The authors suggested that the approach could potentially be generalized to other disease states and immunological phenotypes. A later genetic analysis reported fewer N-insertions in productive TCRs among donors in an Asian-associated ancestry cluster than the approximately 700-donor mean. Linkage disequilibrium might explain the correlated functional status among segregating V segments, but an unknown experimental factor could not be ruled out. The classifier was reported to diagnose cytomegalovirus status with high specificity and sensitivity in both the original cohort and the validation cohort. A later analysis associated about 17,000 TCR beta sequences with specific HLA alleles at a false discovery rate of 0.05. When HLA alleles, especially DR and DQ, strongly co-occurred, TCR associations were difficult to assign to individual alleles. Roughly 17 rarely observed V segments, including chromosome 9 orphons, were excluded from the earlier analysis of approximately 600 of the donors because counts were too low. The 87-base-pair reads could not distinguish some IMGT-functional V segments, including TRBV6-2 and TRBV6-3, so those segments were excluded. A later genetic analysis associated a missense DCLRE1C variant with V-gene and J-gene trimming of TCR beta chains, and an independent cohort replicated the association. A further reported finding was that TCR beta sequences accurately predicted the HLA-A and HLA-B alleles for most subjects in the first cohort. Because HLA typing was missing for some donors at each locus, association tests included only the typed subset.

The cohort was made up of hundreds of healthy bone marrow donors. All cohort members were sampled while nominally healthy, although unrecorded immune exposures were likely present. The donor tested CMV seropositive, placing the donor among the roughly 300 seropositive members of the cohort. Each donor provided a peripheral blood sample, and peripheral blood mononuclear cells were used for TCR beta sequencing. Genomic DNA was extracted from the blood cell samples with the Qiagen DNeasy Blood Extraction Kit. As for this clone: Its antigen is unknown.

A distance of 8 bases separates the germline ends of V and J, which lose 0 bases and 3 bases respectively. The germline V gene sets CDR1 to KGHSH and CDR2 to LQKENI. The CDR3 has 15 amino acids, counting the end cysteine and phenylalanine. Of all the DNA, just the CDR3 is kept, 45 bases in frame from base 1. Library preparation used the immunoSEQ multiplex PCR assay. For the multiplex PCR, a mixture combining 60 forward primers for TCR Vbeta segments and 13 reverse primers for TCR Jbeta segments was used. The CDR3 region of rearranged TCR beta genes was amplified from genomic DNA by a multiplex PCR assay. On the Illumina HiSeq System, the amplified TCR beta libraries were sequenced as 87-base-pair reads. Processing in the source paper ran as follows. In a later analysis, some 80 million unique TCR beta chains were counted across the roughly 700 repertoires, and roughly 10 million of these chains were shared by at least two donors. A nearest-neighbor algorithm error-corrected the raw reads and collapsed the reads into unique sequences, merging closely related sequences to remove PCR and sequencing errors. To assign V, D and J gene segments, CDR3 sequences were aligned to IMGT reference sequences. Each retained sequence needed at least a six-nucleotide match to both a V gene segment and a J gene segment. Rearrangements were classified as productive when the CDR3 lacked stop codons and remained in frame with V and J, and all other rearrangements were classified as non-productive. CDR3 was defined by IMGT convention, running from the second conserved V-encoded cysteine to the conserved J-encoded phenylalanine. In an earlier analysis of just under 600 of the donors, sequences lacking an unambiguous match to a single V gene segment were excluded. An earlier analysis of several hundred of the donors called V segments functional above 56.7% productive rearrangements and segregating when the between-donor standard deviation exceeded 5%. To diagnose cytomegalovirus status from the catalog of TCR beta chain sequences, a statistical classification framework was built. In a later analysis, TCR nucleotide sequences were compared against IMGT/GENE-DB human TR gene sequences so that V and J genes could be assigned. The TCRdist pipeline was used in a later analysis to assign CDR3 sequences and most-parsimonious VDJ recombination scenarios. In a later analysis, each TCR beta chain was defined by its CDR3 amino acid sequence together with its V-gene family, and reads lacking a unique V-gene family were excluded. A later analysis removed roughly 590 highly shared, low-generation-probability nucleotide sequences to deal with suspected cross-contamination and a sequencing artifact. In a later analysis, a clonal expansion index for each public chain was calculated from normalized within-repertoire ranks of inferred template counts. In a later analysis, generation probabilities were computed using a VDJ recombination model fitted to out-of-frame rearrangements, and the results were checked against IGoR. A later analysis scored TCR-TCR, TCR-HLA and TCR-CMV co-occurrence with hypergeometric tests, applying a repertoire-size bias correction to TCR pairs. False discovery rates were estimated in a later analysis by permuting HLA or CMV assignments 20 times. In a later analysis, co-occurring TCRs were grouped with DBSCAN, and TCRdist sequence similarity was added when clustering was performed within HLA-allele-positive subsets. Repertoires with fewer than 30,000 or more than 120,000 public chains were left out of co-occurrence clustering, as were four to six repertoires with anomalous nucleotide sharing. TCRdb mirrors the immuneACCESS table, restricted to in-frame sequences. Some clones are absent from its copies; in checked studies, under half trace to an unresolved V gene, and the reason for the others is unknown. V, J and clone size reflect that table, while D and trimming were determined from the DNA. The table kept for this sample lists 70,000 to 90,000 clones. The ten largest account for 3% to 4% of the sample.

Material: PBMCs. The chain is made from TRBV18 and TRBJ2-2, with the D segment identity uncertain. This TCR derives from a man aged 18 to 30 in good health and CMV-seropositive. The CDR3 reads CASSPPYSDTGELFF. The DNA sequence follows: TGTGCCAGCTCACCACCGTATTCGGACACCGGGGAGCTGTTTTTT. Where the CDR3 stops, the reference TRBV18 and TRBJ2-2 genes take over; the full variable domain is NAGVMQNPRHLVRRRGQEARLRCSPMKGHSHVYWYRQLPEEGLKFMVYLQKENIIDESGMPKERFSAEFPKEGPSILRIQQVVRGDSAAYFCASSPPYSDTGELFFGEGSRLTVL.